This TCR beta chain was retrieved from a study of OX40 agonist ivuxolimab in advanced cancers. Study-wide background: The treatment was a fully human IgG2 OX40 agonist, ivuxolimab.

This table comes from immunoSEQ multiplex PCR, and its TCRdb copy is limited to in-frame clones, with some not included. This sample has tens of thousands of clones, with around 80% found just once. In its sample, this clone was seen once. This CDR3 comprises 16 residues. The germline V and J ends were trimmed by 4 bases and 2 bases, with 18 bases remaining between them. Germline V gene data show CDR1 as MNHEY and CDR2 as SMNVEV (reference sequence). The clonotype originates from an adult with an advanced solid tumor such as melanoma, head and neck, liver or kidney cancer. The sample here was CD4+ or CD8+ T cells sorted from blood, taken in a trial of the OX40 agonist ivuxolimab. The genes are TRBV27 and TRBJ2-7; no clear D gene. In nucleotides, the CDR3 is TGTGCCAGCAGTTCCCGTCCGGGTCAGAGAGCCTACGAGCAGTACTTC. It yields the protein CASSSRPGQRAYEQYF.